The 6 T cell receptor beta chains below all came from one sample that was sequenced in a study of shared T cell receptors in the human thymus. Sequencing was performed with immunoSEQ multiplex PCR; in TCRdb, only in-frame clones are kept and a portion is missing. The sample has under 450,000 clones, 95% seen once; the top ten hold about 0.02%. The sample consisted of thymocytes. The receptors were sampled from a human donor.

V and J are TRBV5-8 and TRBJ1-2; D is unresolved. The germline V and J ends were trimmed by 4 bases and 8 bases, with 9 bases remaining between them. CDR1 SGHTS and CDR2 YDEGEE come from the germline V gene. The CDR3 contains 11 residues. CDR3 sequence: CASSPTSGYTF. The DNA for the CDR3 is TGTGCCAGCAGCCCCACAAGCGGCTACACCTTC.

This clone was picked up a small number of times. A junction end diverges from the germline sequence, so it may reflect a read error. This chain joins TRBV7-7 and TRBJ1-1; D unresolved. This CDR3 region has 14 residues. Germline CDR1 SSHAT, CDR2 FNYEAQ (reference sequence). This CDR3 is CASSLEYCSTEAFF. The DNA for the CDR3 is TGTGCTAGCAGCTTAGAGTATTGTTCCACTGAAGCTTTCTTT.

The chain couples TRBV28 to TRBJ1-3; a weak D match, TRBD1 (6 bases). Germline CDR1 is MDHEN and CDR2 is SYDVKM. V lost 9 bases, J lost 4 bases, and 16 bases lay in between. This CDR3 region has 14 residues. CDR3 residues: CASRHRVRGNTIYF. DNA for the CDR3: TGTGCCAGTCGCCACAGGGTGCGCGGAAACACCATATATTTT.

The rearrangement links TRBV29-1 to TRBJ1-1; no firm D call. Trimming took 0 bases from V and 1 from J, leaving 12 bases between them. The CDR3 is 15 amino acids. Germline V gives CDR1 SQVTM, CDR2 ANQGSEA. CDR3 region: CSVEEVGSGNTEAFF. CDR3 coding DNA: TGCAGCGTTGAAGAAGTAGGGTCGGGGAACACTGAAGCTTTCTTT.

The chain couples TRBV18 to TRBJ2-7; TRBD2 matches at 8 bases. Germline CDR1 KGHSH, CDR2 LQKENI. The CDR3 is 18 residues long. The trim removed 6 bases at V and 3 bases at J, leaving 19 bases unmatched. CDR3 sequence: CASSPNAVREEFDYEQYF. The CDR3 nucleotides are TGTGCCAGCTCTCCTAATGCAGTGCGGGAGGAGTTCGACTACGAGCAGTACTTC.

The DNA of the CDR3 is TGCGCCAGCAGCCGACGACTAGCGGGGGCGGGAGAGCAGTTCTTC. It encodes CASSRRLAGAGEQFF. This chain connects TRBV4-1 to TRBJ2-1, with 12 bases aligning to TRBD2. The germline V gene encodes CDR1 MGHRA and CDR2 YSYEKL. V lost 4 bases, J lost 10 bases, and 8 bases stayed unmatched. The CDR3 runs to 15 residues.